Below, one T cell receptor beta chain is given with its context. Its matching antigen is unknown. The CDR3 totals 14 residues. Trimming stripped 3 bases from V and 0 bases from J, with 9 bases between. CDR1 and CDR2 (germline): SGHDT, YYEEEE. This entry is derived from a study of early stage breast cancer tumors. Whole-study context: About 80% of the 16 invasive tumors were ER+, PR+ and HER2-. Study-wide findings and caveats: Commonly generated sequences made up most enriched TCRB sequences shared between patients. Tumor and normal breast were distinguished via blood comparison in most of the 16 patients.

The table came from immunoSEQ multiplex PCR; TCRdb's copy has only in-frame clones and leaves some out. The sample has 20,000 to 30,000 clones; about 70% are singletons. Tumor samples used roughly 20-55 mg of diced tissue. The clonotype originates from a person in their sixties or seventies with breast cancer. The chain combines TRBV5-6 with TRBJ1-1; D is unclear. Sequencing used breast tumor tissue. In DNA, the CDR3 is TGTGCCAGCAGCTCGGTGAACCTGAACACTGAAGCTTTCTTT. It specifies CASSSVNLNTEAFF.